What follows are 25 T cell receptor beta chains derived from one specimen sequenced in a study of blood T cell repertoires in COVID-19 (dated by TCRdb to 2020 to 2021). Library preparation used the immunoSEQ multiplex PCR assay. TCRdb limited this immuneACCESS table to in-frame rearrangements with V and J called. A share of clones is missing; checked studies link under half to unresolved V genes, and the rest is unexplained. Across this sample there are about 38,000 clones, with under 90% seen only once. Clones ranked in the top ten supply around 1.6% of the sample. Sequencing input: peripheral blood. The receptor source for this set is a man aged 55 to 70 with COVID-19, enrolled during active disease.

In its sample, this clone was seen once. The chain couples TRBV3-1 (or the pseudogene TRBV3-2) to TRBJ2-5; TRBD1 is a possible D gene (5 bases). Trimming took 2 bases from V and 5 from J, leaving 15 bases between them. Germline CDR1 LGHDT, CDR2 YNNKEL (reference sequence). The CDR3 sequence is 15 residues long. In DNA, the CDR3 is TGTGCCAGCAGCCAAAACGCACAGGTAGCCGAGACCCAGTACTTC. It specifies CASSQNAQVAETQYF.

The V call is TRBV7-2, the J call TRBJ2-5, with D uncertain. This CDR3 spans 13 amino acids. The V gene's germline CDR1 is SGHTA and CDR2 FQGNSA. V was trimmed by 2 bases and J by 4 bases, leaving 8 bases between them. The CDR3 DNA is TGTGCCAGCAGCTTATGGTCACTAGAGACCCAGTACTTC. Protein product: CASSLWSLETQYF.

This clone occurred once. The CDR3 here is CSVATGGNYNEQFF. The CDR3 DNA sequence: TGCAGCGTTGCGACAGGGGGAAACTACAATGAGCAGTTCTTC. The rearrangement joins TRBV29-1 to TRBJ2-1, with 9 bases fitting TRBD1. V trimming: 4 bases; J trimming: 3 bases; junction bases outside the gene matches: 4. CDR1 is SQVTM, CDR2 ANQGSEA, per germline. This CDR3 contains 14 residues.

V is TRBV10-3 and J is TRBJ2-2; D might be TRBD1 (6 bases). The CDR3 spans 14 residues. CDR1 is ENHRY and CDR2 is SYGVKD in the germline V gene. The germline V and J ends were trimmed by 10 bases and 5 bases, with 17 bases remaining between them. The CDR3 sequence is CATKPGERTGELFF. The CDR3 DNA follows: TGTGCCACCAAGCCAGGGGAAAGGACCGGGGAGCTGTTTTTT.

The chain uses TRBV3-1 (or the pseudogene TRBV3-2) and TRBJ2-7, with TRBD1 matching 9 bases. CDR3 length equals 12 residues. Per germline, CDR1 LGHDT and CDR2 YNNKEL (reference sequence). Trimming removed 6 bases from V and 4 bases from J; junction bases left unmatched: 1. Written as DNA, the CDR3 is TGTGCCAGCAGAGGGACAGGGTACGAGCAGTACTTC. The encoded protein is CASRGTGYEQYF.

A remark on this clone: This same CDR3 is encoded by further DNA sequences in the sample. The chain joins TRBV5-1 to TRBJ1-1, with D tentatively TRBD1 (5 bases). Trimming stripped 1 base from V and 4 bases from J, with 11 bases between. Germline CDR1 SGHRS, CDR2 YFSETQ. CDR3 length equals 14 residues. CDR3 loop: CASSLNQGGTEAFF. The CDR3, as DNA: TGCGCCAGCAGCTTGAATCAGGGAGGCACTGAAGCTTTCTTT.

This chain links TRBV5-4 with TRBJ2-7; tentatively, D is TRBD1 (6 bases). Germline V gene sequence: CDR1 SGHNT, CDR2 YYREEE (reference sequence). The CDR3 spans 14 residues. The V and J ends lost 5 bases and 0 bases respectively, with 12 bases between them. The CDR3 DNA is TGTGCCAGCAGTCATGACAGGTACTCCTACGAGCAGTACTTC. As protein: CASSHDRYSYEQYF.

The sample holds one count of this clone. This chain's CDR3 is CASRFASGRSTNEQFF. As DNA, the CDR3 is TGTGCCAGCAGGTTCGCCAGCGGGAGGTCTACAAATGAGCAGTTCTTC. The chain couples TRBV28 to TRBJ2-1, with TRBD2 matching 9 bases. This CDR3 has 16 residues. V lost 6 bases and J lost 7; bases outside the gene matches: 13. CDR1 and CDR2 (germline): MDHEN, SYDVKM.

The chain employs TRBV7-2 and TRBJ1-2; D is uncertain. This CDR3 has 13 residues. The germline CDR1 and CDR2 sequences are SGHTA and FQGNSA. Between the trimmed V and J ends, which lost 3 bases and 7 bases, there was a span of 12 bases. CDR3 DNA: TGTGCCAGCAGCTTGGAGGGCCCGGGTGGCTACACCTTC. Protein product: CASSLEGPGGYTF.

J is TRBJ1-6 and V is TRBV6-5, with 8 bases lining up with TRBD1. The length of the CDR3 is 13 residues. Germline V gives CDR1 MNHEY, CDR2 SVGAGI. V shed 6 bases and J 7 bases; nucleotides not matched to a gene: 2. The CDR3 region is CASRGQGNSPLHF. For the CDR3, the DNA is TGTGCCAGCAGAGGACAGGGCAATTCACCCCTCCACTTT.

This clone occurred a few times. The chain combines TRBV3-1 (or the pseudogene TRBV3-2) with TRBJ1-2, with D uncertain. Between the trimmed V and J ends, which lost 0 bases and 6 bases, there was a span of 14 bases. Germline CDR1 and CDR2: LGHDT and YNNKEL (reference sequence). This CDR3 has 15 amino acids. CDR3: CASSQEAGGSHGYTF. The DNA for the CDR3 is TGTGCCAGCAGCCAAGAAGCAGGTGGATCCCATGGCTACACCTTC.

This clone was counted once. The chain links TRBV5-1 to TRBJ1-4; D is unresolved. V was trimmed by 0 bases and J by 5 bases, leaving 8 bases between them. The CDR3 runs 14 residues. Looked up from germline, CDR1 is SGHRS and CDR2 is YFSETQ. The CDR3 DNA is TGCGCCAGCAGCTTGGAGGGCGGGAATGAAAAACTGTTTTTT. Translating it yields CASSLEGGNEKLFF. Complete variable domain (other parts from reference TRBV5-1 and TRBJ1-4): KAGVTQTPRYLIKTRGQQVTLSCSPISGHRSVSWYQQTPGQGLQFLFEYFSETQRNKGNFPGRFSGRQFSNSRSEMNVSTLELGDSALYLCASSLEGGNEKLFFGSGTQLSVL.

The V gene is TRBV11-1, the J gene TRBJ2-1; D might be TRBD1 (5 bases). The CDR3 sequence is 15 residues long. Trimming left V 0 bases short and J 5 bases short, with 11 bases between. Germline CDR1 SGHAT, CDR2 FQDESV (reference sequence). CDR3 residues: CASSLAPVRDNEQFF. Written as DNA, the CDR3 is TGTGCCAGCAGCTTAGCGCCCGTCAGGGACAATGAGCAGTTCTTC.

The chain uses TRBV30 and TRBJ2-2, with 11 nucleotides matching TRBD1. The CDR3 extends over 15 amino acids. Per germline, CDR1 GTSNPN and CDR2 SVGIG (reference sequence). Trimming at V came to 2 bases and at J to 5 bases, leaving 4 bases not matched to a gene. CDR3 protein: CAWSWTGGWTGELFF. The CDR3 DNA follows: TGTGCCTGGAGTTGGACAGGGGGCTGGACCGGGGAGCTGTTTTTT.

V usage is TRBV19 and J usage is TRBJ2-7, with D maybe TRBD1 (5 bases). The V and J ends lost 6 bases and 7 bases respectively, with 16 bases between them. Germline assignment: CDR1 LNHDA and CDR2 SQIVND (reference sequence). The CDR3 is 13 residues long. CDR3 DNA: TGTGCCAGTAGAGGAAAAGGGGTGGGGGAGCAGTACTTC. Its protein product is CASRGKGVGEQYF. Full variable domain (missing parts from reference TRBV19 and TRBJ2-7): DGGITQSPKYLFRKEGQNVTLSCEQNLNHDAMYWYRQDPGQGLRLIYYSQIVNDFQKGDIAEGYSVSREKKESFPLTVTSAQKNPTAFYLCASRGKGVGEQYFGPGTRLTVT.

The rearrangement links TRBV4-1 to TRBJ1-2; D gene uncertain. CDR1 is MGHRA, CDR2 YSYEKL, per germline. This CDR3 is built from 15 residues. V dropped 0 bases and J dropped 8 bases, with 16 bases sitting between them. Written as DNA, the CDR3 is TGCGCCAGCAGCCAAGATGTCGGGAGTTTAAGGGGCTACACCTTC. Protein sequence: CASSQDVGSLRGYTF.

The J gene is TRBJ1-1, the V gene TRBV19, with TRBD1 identical over 7 bases. Germline CDR1 is LNHDA and CDR2 is SQIVND (reference sequence). The CDR3 consists of 15 residues. V was pared by 5 bases and J by 0 bases, with 6 bases of the junction left unmatched. Here the CDR3 reads CASSPRTGLNTEAFF. Written as DNA, the CDR3 is TGTGCCAGTAGTCCCCGGACAGGATTGAACACTGAAGCTTTCTTT.

This chain connects TRBV5-5 to TRBJ1-1; no clear D. The ends were cut back, 1 base at V and 4 bases at J, with 5 bases in the middle. The CDR3 sequence is 12 residues long. The germline V gene encodes CDR1 SGHKS and CDR2 YYEKEE (reference sequence). The CDR3 loop is CASSLILTEAFF. CDR3 coding DNA: TGTGCCAGCAGCTTGATCCTCACTGAAGCTTTCTTT.

V gene TRBV6-5 combines with J gene TRBJ1-1; D is ambiguous. With 9 bases removed from V and 5 bases from J, the gap between germline ends came to 10 bases. Germline V gene lookup returns CDR1 MNHEY and CDR2 SVGAGI. The CDR3 consists of 11 residues. CDR3 protein: CASAGGTEAFF. The CDR3, as DNA: TGTGCCAGTGCAGGAGGAACTGAAGCTTTCTTT.

The rearrangement links TRBV6-1 to TRBJ1-6, with TRBD1 as a possible D gene (5 bases). Germline CDR1 reads MNHNS; CDR2 reads SASEGT. The ends were cut back, 3 bases at V and 8 bases at J, with 11 bases in the middle. The CDR3 totals 14 residues. This CDR3 is CASSEAGLYSPLHF. The CDR3 nucleotides read TGTGCCAGCAGTGAGGCAGGGTTGTATTCACCCCTCCACTTT.

This clone was recorded a few times. The chain combines TRBV25-1 with TRBJ2-1; tentative D call: TRBD1 (6 bases). Germline CDR1 reads MGHDK; CDR2 reads SYGVNS. The CDR3 has 18 residues. Trimming shortened V by 1 base and J by 3 bases, and 19 bases separated the two germline ends. CDR3 DNA: TGTGCCAGCAGTGAATCTAAGGGAAGGGACAAAAACTACAATGAGCAGTTCTTC. The encoded protein is CASSESKGRDKNYNEQFF.

This rearrangement joins TRBV5-4 to TRBJ1-6, with D unresolved. V lost 2 bases and J 13 bases, leaving 7 bases between the germline ends. The CDR3 sequence is 11 residues long. Germline assignment: CDR1 SGHNT and CDR2 YYREEE (reference sequence). This CDR3 is CASSFGGPLHF. Here the CDR3 DNA reads TGTGCCAGCAGCTTCGGAGGGCCCCTCCACTTT.

The chain links TRBV4-3 to TRBJ1-1; no clear D. From germline, CDR1 is LGHNA and CDR2 YSLEER. The V and J ends lost 4 bases and 1 base respectively, with 7 bases between them. The CDR3 is made up of 13 amino acids. The CDR3 loop is CASSLHSNTEAFF. The CDR3 DNA reads TGCGCCAGCAGCCTCCACTCGAACACTGAAGCTTTCTTT.

The chain couples TRBV7-2 to TRBJ1-2; D gene uncertain. CDR3 length: 12 amino acids. Germline V gene data show CDR1 as SGHTA and CDR2 as FQGNSA. Deletions cut 5 bases from V and 6 bases from J, with 10 bases between. CDR3 protein: CASSKREDGYTF. The CDR3 DNA reads TGTGCCAGCAGCAAGAGAGAGGATGGCTACACCTTC.

This clone has only one observation. The genes are TRBV5-1 and TRBJ1-2; 8 positions match TRBD1. The CDR3 is 15 residues long. Germline values: CDR1 SGHRS, CDR2 YFSETQ. V dropped 5 bases and J dropped 8; count of bases not matched to a gene: 14. The CDR3 nucleotides are TGCGCCAGCAGACCCGGGACAGGAAATTCGGAGGGCTACACCTTC. Its protein is CASRPGTGNSEGYTF.